This T cell receptor beta chain was recovered during a study of Tregs in tolerant kidney transplant recipients. Germline trimming cut 4 bases from V and 3 bases from J; bases unmatched to any gene: 10. Germline V lookup: CDR1 SQVTM, CDR2 ANQGSEA. The CDR3 extends over 16 amino acids. Study observations and caveats: For some patients, primers changed over time, blocking nucleotide-level comparison.

Repertoires were generated with immunoSEQ multiplex PCR, while TCRdb's copy carries only in-frame clones and drops some. The table gives fewer than 55,000 clones; the top ten clones make up about 0.83% of it. A note on this clone: The target antigen is unknown. The read ends 3 residues shy of where the CDR3 ends; the end is completed using the germline J gene.

V usage is TRBV29-1 and J usage is TRBJ1-1; TRBD1 agrees at 11 bases. This TCR derives from a human donor who received a combined kidney and bone marrow transplant. This sample comprised CD4+ T cells from blood, obtained before the transplant. The sequenced CDR3 bases are TGCAGCGTTGCTATTTTCCGGGACAGGGGGGACACTGAA. Its protein is CSVAIFRDRGDTE. The complete CDR3 reads CSVAIFRDRGDTEAFF. Full variable domain (missing parts from reference TRBV29-1 and TRBJ1-1): SAVISQKPSRDICQRGTSLTIQCQVDSQVTMMFWYRQQPGQSLTLIATANQGSEATYESGFVIDKFPISRPNLTFSTLTVSNMSPEDSSIYLCSVAIFRDRGDTEAFFGQGTRLTVV.